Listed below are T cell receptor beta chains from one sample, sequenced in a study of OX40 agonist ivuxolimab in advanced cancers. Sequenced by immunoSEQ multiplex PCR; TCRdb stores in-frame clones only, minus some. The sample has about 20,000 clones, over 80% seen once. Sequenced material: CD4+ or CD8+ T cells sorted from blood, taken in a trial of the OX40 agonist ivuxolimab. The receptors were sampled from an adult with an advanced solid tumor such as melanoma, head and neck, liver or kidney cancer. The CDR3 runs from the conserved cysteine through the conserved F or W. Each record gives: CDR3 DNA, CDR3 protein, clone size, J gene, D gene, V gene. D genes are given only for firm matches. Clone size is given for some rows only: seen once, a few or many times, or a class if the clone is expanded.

DNA: TGTGCCACCAGCAGAGTGCCTCCCCGGGACAGAAGCACAGATACGCAGTATTTT; CDR3: CATSRVPPRDRSTDTQYF; size: NA; J: TRBJ2-3; D: TRBD1; V: TRBV15
DNA: TGCGCCAGCAGCGACAGCGGGAGCTCCTACGAGCAGTACTTC; CDR3: CASSDSGSSYEQYF; size: few; J: TRBJ2-7; D: TRBD2; V: TRBV5-1
DNA: TGTGCCAGCTCACGGGGAGGTGAAGCTTTCTTT; CDR3: CASSRGGEAFF; size: once; J: TRBJ1-1; D: NA; V: TRBV18
DNA: TGTGCCAGCAGTCCCCAGGGCAACTATGGCTACACCTTC; CDR3: CASSPQGNYGYTF; size: few; J: TRBJ1-2; D: NA; V: TRBV6-4
DNA: TGTGCCAGCAGTGAATGGACAGGCGCAACTAATGAAAAACTGTTTTTT; CDR3: CASSEWTGATNEKLFF; size: few; J: TRBJ1-4; D: TRBD1; V: TRBV6-1
DNA: TGTGCCAGCAGCTTGGAAGTGGGTCACACTGAAGCTTTCTTT; CDR3: CASSLEVGHTEAFF; size: NA; J: TRBJ1-1; D: NA; V: TRBV5-4
DNA: TGCAGTGCTAGTAGCGAGGAGACCCAGTACTTC; CDR3: CSASSEETQYF; size: NA; J: TRBJ2-5; D: NA; V: TRBV20-1
DNA: TGTGCCAGCAGGGCGGGGAGTTATGTAAATCAGCCCCAGCATTTT; CDR3: CASRAGSYVNQPQHF; size: NA; J: TRBJ1-5; D: NA; V: TRBV2
DNA: TGTGCCAGCATTTTAGAGGACGAGACCCAGTACTTC; CDR3: CASILEDETQYF; size: NA; J: TRBJ2-5; D: NA; V: TRBV2
DNA: TGTGCCTGGAGTTGGACAGGGGCCGGGGAGCTGTTTTTT; CDR3: CAWSWTGAGELFF; size: NA; J: TRBJ2-2; D: TRBD1; V: TRBV30
DNA: TGTGCCAGCAGTTACTCGCAGCCCACCTACGAGCAGTACTTC; CDR3: CASSYSQPTYEQYF; size: NA; J: TRBJ2-7; D: NA; V: TRBV6-5
DNA: TGTGCCAGCAGCCGGGACCTCGGGGGTAACAATGAGCAGTTCTTC; CDR3: CASSRDLGGNNEQFF; size: few; J: TRBJ2-1; D: NA; V: TRBV7-8
DNA: TGTGCCAGTAGTAAAGTAACAGGCCCCTACAATGAGCAGTTCTTC; CDR3: CASSKVTGPYNEQFF; size: NA; J: TRBJ2-1; D: NA; V: TRBV19
DNA: TGTGCCAGCAGCCCGGACCACCCTAGCATCCAAGAGACCCAGTACTTC; CDR3: CASSPDHPSIQETQYF; size: once; J: TRBJ2-5; D: NA; V: TRBV2
DNA: TGTGCCAGCAGCCACAGGGGGCCCGGAATGGATGGCTACACCTTC; CDR3: CASSHRGPGMDGYTF; size: few; J: TRBJ1-2; D: TRBD1; V: TRBV13
DNA: TGTGCCAGCAGCTTGGCGGACAGAAAATACGAGCAGTACTTC; CDR3: CASSLADRKYEQYF; size: NA; J: TRBJ2-7; D: NA; V: TRBV5-6
DNA: TGTGCCAGCAGCTCTGGGTCGGACTCTGGCTACACCTTC; CDR3: CASSSGSDSGYTF; size: NA; J: TRBJ1-2; D: NA; V: TRBV11-2
DNA: TGTGCCAGCAGTTCCCTGACAGGGGGAGCCGGAAACACCATATATTTT; CDR3: CASSSLTGGAGNTIYF; size: NA; J: TRBJ1-3; D: TRBD1; V: TRBV6-5
DNA: TGTGCCAGCGGGAGGGGCAACACGAACACCGGGGAGCTGTTTTTT; CDR3: CASGRGNTNTGELFF; size: NA; J: TRBJ2-2; D: TRBD2; V: TRBV16
DNA: TGCGCCAGCAGCCAAGAGGGACACGTGAACACTGAAGCTTTCTTT; CDR3: CASSQEGHVNTEAFF; size: many; J: TRBJ1-1; D: NA; V: TRBV4-3
DNA: TGTGCCAGTAGATCAAATTACAATGAGCAGTTCTTC; CDR3: CASRSNYNEQFF; size: NA; J: TRBJ2-1; D: NA; V: TRBV19
DNA: TGTGCCAGTAGTATAGTAGCAAATGAGCAGTTCTTC; CDR3: CASSIVANEQFF; size: NA; J: TRBJ2-1; D: NA; V: TRBV19
DNA: TGTGCCAGCAGCTCCACCGGGACAGGCCTTGGGGGCAATCAGCCCCAGCATTTT; CDR3: CASSSTGTGLGGNQPQHF; size: NA; J: TRBJ1-5; D: TRBD1; V: TRBV7-9
DNA: TGCAGCCCGACCCTGCTATCCTACAATGAGCAGTTCTTC; CDR3: CSPTLLSYNEQFF; size: NA; J: TRBJ2-1; D: NA; V: TRBV29-1
DNA: TGCAGCGCGGGGGGCTATGCAGAGTCCTACGAGCAGTACTTC; CDR3: CSAGGYAESYEQYF; size: once; J: TRBJ2-7; D: NA; V: TRBV29-1
DNA: TGTGCCAGCAGCGTAGAAGCTCACTCTGGAAACACCATATATTTT; CDR3: CASSVEAHSGNTIYF; size: NA; J: TRBJ1-3; D: NA; V: TRBV9
DNA: TGTGCCAGCAGCCCGGCCGGGGGGTACGAGCAGTACTTC; CDR3: CASSPAGGYEQYF; size: NA; J: TRBJ2-7; D: TRBD2; V: TRBV7-9
DNA: TGTGCCAGCAAGGAAATGGGACAGGGGGCCTATGGCTACACCTTC; CDR3: CASKEMGQGAYGYTF; size: NA; J: TRBJ1-2; D: TRBD1; V: TRBV7-9
DNA: TGTGCCAGCAGCTTTGGAGGGGAGGGAAGCGAGCAGTACTTC; CDR3: CASSFGGEGSEQYF; size: NA; J: TRBJ2-7; D: TRBD2; V: TRBV7-9
DNA: TGTGCCAGCAGTGACCCGAACCTCGGGGAGCTGTTTTTT; CDR3: CASSDPNLGELFF; size: NA; J: TRBJ2-2; D: NA; V: TRBV6-4
DNA: TGTGCCAGCAGCTTAGGTATTGGACAGGGGAACTATGGCTACACCTTC; CDR3: CASSLGIGQGNYGYTF; size: NA; J: TRBJ1-2; D: TRBD1; V: TRBV7-8
DNA: TGTGCCAGCTCACCAGTAGGCAACCCCGAAGGGGCTAACCTATCTGGAAACACCATATATTTT; CDR3: CASSPVGNPEGANLSGNTIYF; size: NA; J: TRBJ1-3; D: NA; V: TRBV18
DNA: TGTGCCAGAGGGGACACTGAAGCTTTCTTT; CDR3: CARGDTEAFF; size: NA; J: TRBJ1-1; D: NA; V: TRBV7-6
DNA: TGTGCCAGCAGCTTAGGCCAGGGAGCTAACTATGGCTACACCTTC; CDR3: CASSLGQGANYGYTF; size: NA; J: TRBJ1-2; D: NA; V: TRBV7-2
DNA: TGCGCCAGCAGACACTCTAGTAATGAGCAGTTCTTC; CDR3: CASRHSSNEQFF; size: NA; J: TRBJ2-1; D: NA; V: TRBV5-1
DNA: TGCGCCAGCAGCCAGGGACACCTTATCGCCTACGAGCAGTACTTC; CDR3: CASSQGHLIAYEQYF; size: NA; J: TRBJ2-7; D: NA; V: TRBV4-1
DNA: TGTGCCAGTAGTATTCTGGGGAGCACTGAAGCTTTCTTT; CDR3: CASSILGSTEAFF; size: NA; J: TRBJ1-1; D: NA; V: TRBV19
DNA: TGCAGCGCCATGACAGGGGGCCGATACGAGCAGTACTTC; CDR3: CSAMTGGRYEQYF; size: NA; J: TRBJ2-7; D: TRBD1; V: TRBV29-1
DNA: TGTGCCAGCAGCTCCCGAGGGGGCGCCTACGAGCAGTACTTC; CDR3: CASSSRGGAYEQYF; size: NA; J: TRBJ2-7; D: TRBD1; V: TRBV9
DNA: TGTGCCAGCAGTGAGGCTTGGGGATGGGATACGCAGTATTTT; CDR3: CASSEAWGWDTQYF; size: NA; J: TRBJ2-3; D: NA; V: TRBV2
DNA: TGTGCCAGCAGTTTCGGTCCGTTAAATGAGCAGTTCTTC; CDR3: CASSFGPLNEQFF; size: NA; J: TRBJ2-1; D: NA; V: TRBV27
DNA: TGTGCCAGCAGTTTATTCCCCGGACAAGAGCTGTTTTTT; CDR3: CASSLFPGQELFF; size: few; J: TRBJ2-2; D: NA; V: TRBV28
DNA: TGTGCCAGCAGTTTATGGGACACCCGCATAATCCCAGATACGCAGTATTTT; CDR3: CASSLWDTRIIPDTQYF; size: NA; J: TRBJ2-3; D: NA; V: TRBV28
DNA: TGTGCCATCGCTGGTGGGGGCCCCACTGAAGCTTTCTTT; CDR3: CAIAGGGPTEAFF; size: NA; J: TRBJ1-1; D: NA; V: TRBV10-3
DNA: TGTGCCAGTAGCGGGGCAGGAGAGACCCAGTACTTC; CDR3: CASSGAGETQYF; size: NA; J: TRBJ2-5; D: NA; V: TRBV19
DNA: TGTGCCAGCAGTGACGGGCAGGGAGGTACTGAAGCTTTCTTT; CDR3: CASSDGQGGTEAFF; size: NA; J: TRBJ1-1; D: NA; V: TRBV6-4
DNA: TGTGCCAGCAGTCCCCGGGCAGGGCATTCTGGGGCCAACGTCCTGACTTTC; CDR3: CASSPRAGHSGANVLTF; size: NA; J: TRBJ2-6; D: NA; V: TRBV28
DNA: TGTGCCAGCAGTTACTCGGGGTACACCTACGAGCAGTACTTC; CDR3: CASSYSGYTYEQYF; size: NA; J: TRBJ2-7; D: NA; V: TRBV6-5
DNA: TGTGCCAGCAGTTTATTGGGGAACACTGAAGCTTTCTTT; CDR3: CASSLLGNTEAFF; size: medium-sized; J: TRBJ1-1; D: NA; V: TRBV27
DNA: TGTGCCAGCAGGATAGGAAGCTCCTACAATGAGCAGTTCTTC; CDR3: CASRIGSSYNEQFF; size: NA; J: TRBJ2-1; D: NA; V: TRBV27
DNA: TGTGCCAGCAGCGATCTTCAGTACACTGAAGCTTTCTTT; CDR3: CASSDLQYTEAFF; size: NA; J: TRBJ1-1; D: NA; V: TRBV5-4
DNA: TGTGCCAGCAGCTTAGCGACAGATGGCTACACCTTC; CDR3: CASSLATDGYTF; size: once; J: TRBJ1-2; D: NA; V: TRBV7-9
DNA: TGTGCCAGCTCCCGGGCAAACGAGCAGTACTTC; CDR3: CASSRANEQYF; size: NA; J: TRBJ2-7; D: NA; V: TRBV25-1
DNA: TGCGCCAGCAGCCAAGTCGGGAGTGGCGAGACCCAGTACTTC; CDR3: CASSQVGSGETQYF; size: NA; J: TRBJ2-5; D: NA; V: TRBV4-1